These 28 T cell receptor beta chains share one sample of origin, sequenced in a study of blood T cell repertoires in COVID-19. Sequenced by immunoSEQ multiplex PCR; TCRdb stores in-frame clones only, minus some. Of about 330,000 clones listed, approximately 82% are singletons. Sequencing used peripheral blood. These receptors were collected from a woman between 45 and 60 years old with acute or convalescent COVID-19.

The CDR3 sequence is CASSPGQGFGELFF. CDR3 nucleotide sequence: TGTGCCAGCAGTCCGGGACAGGGATTTGGGGAGCTGTTTTTT. The chain combines TRBV6-5 with TRBJ2-2, with 9 bases fitting TRBD1. CDR1 and CDR2 from the germline V gene are MNHEY and SVGAGI. The CDR3 contains 14 residues. The J segment lost 8 bases and the V segment lost 5 bases, leaving 6 bases of the junction unmatched.

V gene TRBV11-1 combines with J gene TRBJ2-5; 7 bases map to TRBD1. The germline V gene has CDR1 SGHAT and CDR2 FQDESV (reference sequence). The CDR3 contains 13 residues. After removal of 3 bases from V and 5 bases from J, the junction contained 3 bases not matched to a gene. The CDR3 DNA reads as TGTGCCAGCAGCTTCCAGGACAGGGAGACCCAGTACTTC. This encodes CASSFQDRETQYF. Using reference TRBV11-1 and TRBJ2-5 for the parts outside the CDR3, the full variable domain is EAEVAQSPRYKITEKSQAVAFWCDPISGHATLYWYRQILGQGPELLVQFQDESVVDDSQLPKDRFSAERLKGVDSTLKIQPAELGDSAMYLCASSFQDRETQYFGPGTRLLVL.

The chain employs TRBV2 and TRBJ2-2, with D uncertain. Trimming cost V 4 bases and J 6 bases, with 9 bases left between them. Germline V gene data show CDR1 as SNHLY and CDR2 as FYNNEI. The CDR3 extends over 13 amino acids. In DNA form, the CDR3 reads TGTGCCAGCAGTGGGTTTACTCCCGGGGAGCTGTTTTTT. Its protein product is CASSGFTPGELFF.

This clone was picked up a small number of times. The chain combines TRBV5-1 with TRBJ2-6; a weak D match, TRBD1 (5 bases). The germline V gene encodes CDR1 SGHRS and CDR2 YFSETQ. The CDR3 loop spans 15 amino acids. V gave up 4 bases and J gave up 0 bases, with 8 bases separating them. CDR3 nucleotide sequence: TGCGCCAGCAGCCCCAGGGACTCTGGGGCCAACGTCCTGACTTTC. It codes for CASSPRDSGANVLTF.

Only a few counts were recorded for this clone. The chain has TRBV27 and TRBJ2-3; D is ambiguous. Trimming pared 3 bases from V and 4 bases from J, leaving 11 bases between. Germline lookup yields CDR1 MNHEY and CDR2 SMNVEV (reference sequence). The CDR3 runs 14 residues. The DNA of the CDR3 is TGTGCCAGCAGTTTTAATGACTTGTCAGATACGCAGTATTTT. It specifies CASSFNDLSDTQYF.

This chain connects TRBV6-5 to TRBJ2-1, with 8 bases fitting TRBD1. Germline V gives CDR1 MNHEY, CDR2 SVGAGI. CDR3 length: 13 residues. V lost 6 bases, J lost 8 bases, and 6 bases stayed unmatched. This CDR3 is CASRPPGGDEQFF. The CDR3 coding sequence is TGTGCCAGCAGACCCCCAGGGGGCGATGAGCAGTTCTTC.

The rearrangement joins TRBV6-1 to TRBJ1-2; possible D gene TRBD1, 5 bases. Trimming stripped 1 base from V and 2 bases from J, with 5 bases between. Germline CDR1 MNHNS, CDR2 SASEGT. This CDR3 is built from 13 residues. DNA of the CDR3: TGTGCCAGCAGTGAAGACAGGAACTATGGCTACACCTTC. Its protein is CASSEDRNYGYTF.

The chain links TRBV7-2 to TRBJ1-3, with D possibly being TRBD1 (5 bases). The ends were cut back, 5 bases at V and 0 bases at J, with 11 bases in the middle. Germline values: CDR1 SGHTA, CDR2 FQGNSA. The CDR3 has 15 residues. The CDR3 DNA reads TGTGCCAGCAGCCTTGACAGATTCTCTGGAAACACCATATATTTT. Protein product: CASSLDRFSGNTIYF.

The chain combines TRBV9 with TRBJ2-1; no clear D gene. Germline CDR1 is SGDLS and CDR2 is YYNGEE. CDR3 length equals 13 residues. The V gene lost 0 bases and the J gene lost 9 bases, with 10 bases spanning the gap. The CDR3 sequence is CASSVVTAGEQFF. In DNA form, the CDR3 reads TGTGCCAGCAGCGTAGTGACTGCCGGTGAGCAGTTCTTC. Full variable domain (missing parts from reference TRBV9 and TRBJ2-1): DSGVTQTPKHLITATGQRVTLRCSPRSGDLSVYWYQQSLDQGLQFLIQYYNGEERAKGNILERFSAQQFPDLHSELNLSSLELGDSALYFCASSVVTAGEQFFGPGTRLTVL.

J is TRBJ2-2 and V is TRBV6-1, with D possibly TRBD2 on 5 matching bases. V was shortened by 2 bases and J by 5 bases, with 9 bases between the two germline ends. The CDR3 consists of 14 residues. Germline values: CDR1 MNHNS, CDR2 SASEGT. CDR3 region: CASSELRGTGELFF. In nucleotides, the CDR3 is TGTGCCAGCAGTGAACTCAGAGGGACCGGGGAGCTGTTTTTT.

This rearrangement joins TRBV11-3 to TRBJ2-2; no clear D. Germline assignment: CDR1 SGHNT and CDR2 YENEEA. The ends were cut back, 7 bases at V and 1 base at J, with 7 bases in the middle. The CDR3 consists of 13 residues. The DNA of the CDR3 is TGTGCCAGCACCCCGGGGAACACCGGGGAGCTGTTTTTT. This translates into CASTPGNTGELFF.

The J gene is TRBJ1-1, the V gene TRBV9; D remains ambiguous. Trimming pared 3 bases from V and 3 bases from J, leaving 12 bases between. The CDR3 runs 14 residues. Germline V lookup: CDR1 SGDLS, CDR2 YYNGEE. The CDR3 region is CASSAASGYTEAFF. DNA for the CDR3: TGTGCCAGCAGCGCCGCCTCCGGGTACACTGAAGCTTTCTTT.

The chain couples TRBV6-1 to TRBJ2-5, with D maybe TRBD1 (6 bases). V gave up 0 bases and J gave up 6 bases, with 17 bases separating them. The CDR3 is 16 residues long. Germline-derived CDR1 and CDR2 are MNHNS and SASEGT. In DNA form, the CDR3 reads TGTGCCAGCAGTGAAGCCACATCTACAGGGACCAAGACCCAGTACTTC. Its translation is CASSEATSTGTKTQYF.

The V and J genes are TRBV12-3 or TRBV12-4 and TRBJ1-1; D gene unclear. The length of the CDR3 is 11 residues. Trimming cost V 4 bases and J 11 bases, with 11 bases left between them. CDR3 DNA sequence: TGTGCCAGCAGTTCGTCGGCGAGGGCTTTCTTT. This encodes CASSSSARAFF.

V gene TRBV28 combines with J gene TRBJ1-5; D may be TRBD1 (5 bases). V was clipped by 7 bases and J by 7 bases, with 14 bases between them. The CDR3 contains 13 residues. Germline V gene sequence: CDR1 MDHEN, CDR2 SYDVKM. DNA for the CDR3: TGTGCCAGCACCGACGGGGGAGGCCAGCCCCAGCATTTT. This codes for CASTDGGGQPQHF.

J is TRBJ2-7 and V is TRBV29-1; 11 bases line up with TRBD2. J lost 3 bases, V lost 7 bases, and 11 bases had no gene match. CDR3 size: 15 residues. Germline lookup yields CDR1 SQVTM and CDR2 ANQGSEA. The CDR3 reads CSADTRTSGYYEQYF. CDR3 DNA: TGCAGCGCTGACACCCGGACTAGCGGGTACTACGAGCAGTACTTC.

The chain employs TRBV6-1 and TRBJ1-4; no firm D call. This CDR3 has 17 amino acids. V lost 0 bases to trimming and J lost 2 bases, with 13 bases between them. Germline V CDR1 and CDR2: MNHNS, SASEGT. CDR3 residues: CASSEAYDWRTNEKLFF. CDR3 in DNA: TGTGCCAGCAGTGAAGCGTACGACTGGAGGACTAATGAAAAACTGTTTTTT.

This clone is labeled medium-sized. V gene TRBV7-9 combines with J gene TRBJ2-7, with 11 bases that match TRBD2. The length of the CDR3 is 13 residues. The germline CDR1 and CDR2 sequences are SEHNR and FQNEAQ (reference sequence). Trimming cost V 2 bases and J 6 bases; bases outside gene matches: 0. The CDR3 sequence: CASSLTSGSEQYF. The CDR3 nucleotides read TGTGCCAGCAGCTTAACTAGCGGGAGCGAGCAGTACTTC.

The chain carries TRBV18 and TRBJ2-2; the D gene is possibly TRBD1 (6 bases). CDR1 KGHSH and CDR2 LQKENI come from the germline V gene. CDR3 length: 15 residues. Trimming removed 3 bases from V and 2 bases from J, with 10 bases in between. This CDR3 reads CASSPGAENTGELFF. CDR3 nucleotide sequence: TGTGCCAGCTCACCGGGGGCGGAAAACACCGGGGAGCTGTTTTTT.

This chain links TRBV11-2 with TRBJ1-5; possible D gene TRBD1, 5 bases. V lost 1 base to trimming and J lost 0 bases, with 19 bases between them. This CDR3 region has 19 residues. Germline-derived CDR1 and CDR2 are SGHAT and FQNNGV. Written as DNA, the CDR3 is TGTGCCAGCAGCTTAGGGGGGGGACGGAACCCTTATAGCAATCAGCCCCAGCATTTT. It yields the protein CASSLGGGRNPYSNQPQHF. The whole variable domain, remainder taken from reference TRBV11-2 and TRBJ1-5, is EAGVAQSPRYKIIEKRQSVAFWCNPISGHATLYWYQQILGQGPKLLIQFQNNGVVDDSQLPKDRFSAERLKGVDSTLKIQPAKLEDSAVYLCASSLGGGRNPYSNQPQHFGDGTRLSIL.

This chain connects TRBV18 to TRBJ1-2; D remains unclear. The germline CDR1 and CDR2 sequences are KGHSH and LQKENI. CDR3 length: 13 amino acids. Trimming shortened V by 5 bases and J by 6 bases, and 13 bases separated the two germline ends. This chain's CDR3 is CASSSGINDGYTF. DNA for the CDR3: TGTGCCAGCTCATCGGGGATTAATGATGGCTACACCTTC.

J is TRBJ2-5 and V is TRBV15; 11 nucleotides match TRBD2. The CDR3 has 16 residues. CDR1 is LNHNV and CDR2 is YYDKDF in the germline V gene (reference sequence). V was pared by 5 bases and J by 4 bases, with 9 bases of the junction left unmatched. CDR3: CATSEQGTSGGETQYF. DNA of the CDR3: TGTGCCACCAGCGAACAAGGGACTAGCGGAGGAGAGACCCAGTACTTC. Filled out from reference TRBV15 and TRBJ2-5, the complete variable domain reads DAMVIQNPRYQVTQFGKPVTLSCSQTLNHNVMYWYQQKSSQAPKLLFHYYDKDFNNEADTPDNFQSRRPNTSFCFLDIRSPGLGDTAMYLCATSEQGTSGGETQYFGPGTRLLVL.

This CDR3 reads CASSTRAGQTYNEQFF. In DNA, the CDR3 is TGTGCCAGCAGCACCCGCGCGGGGCAGACCTACAATGAGCAGTTCTTC. The chain uses TRBV7-3 and TRBJ2-1, with D possibly being TRBD2 (6 bases). V lost 5 bases and J lost 2, with 16 bases in between. The CDR3 length is 16 residues. Germline CDR1 and CDR2: SGHTA and FQGTGA.

This clone has just a few counts. The chain recombines TRBV19 with TRBJ1-3, with TRBD1 matching 7 bases. CDR3 length equals 15 residues. Germline values: CDR1 LNHDA, CDR2 SQIVND (reference sequence). V shed 7 bases, J shed 0 bases, and the junction held 6 bases outside the gene matches. This chain's CDR3 is CASNGDSYSGNTIYF. The CDR3 nucleotides are TGTGCCAGTAATGGGGACAGCTACTCTGGAAACACCATATATTTT.

The V and J genes are TRBV9 and TRBJ1-4, with 8 bases fitting TRBD1. With 4 bases clipped from V and 6 bases from J, the junction kept 8 bases outside the gene matches. The CDR3 is 15 residues long. Germline V gene lookup returns CDR1 SGDLS and CDR2 YYNGEE. CDR3 amino acids: CASSTQGAGDEKLFF. CDR3 bases: TGTGCCAGCAGCACCCAGGGGGCAGGGGATGAAAAACTGTTTTTT.

This clone has only one observation. The chain links TRBV5-1 to TRBJ2-1; 10 positions match TRBD1. J gave up 5 bases and V 0 bases, and 2 bases lay outside the gene matches. The CDR3 is 15 amino acids. CDR1 is SGHRS and CDR2 is YFSETQ in the germline V gene. This CDR3 is CASSLGQGAHNEQFF. DNA of the CDR3: TGCGCCAGCAGCTTGGGACAGGGGGCCCACAATGAGCAGTTCTTC.

This clone was seen only a few times. The chain joins TRBV2 to TRBJ2-7; tentative D call: TRBD2 (6 bases). The CDR3 totals 13 residues. Between the trimmed V and J ends, which lost 6 bases and 2 bases, there was a span of 11 bases. In germline, CDR1 is SNHLY, CDR2 FYNNEI. CDR3 sequence (DNA): TGTGCCAGCAGCGGACTATCAGCCTACGAGCAGTACTTC. This sequence encodes CASSGLSAYEQYF.

The chain combines TRBV19 with TRBJ1-4; 9 bases fit TRBD1. The V and J ends lost 3 bases and 7 bases, in that order; junction bases with no gene match: 6. The CDR3 contains 15 residues. The germline CDR1 and CDR2 sequences are LNHDA and SQIVND (reference sequence). The CDR3 reads CASSILQGAAEKLFF. CDR3 nucleotides: TGTGCCAGTAGTATCCTACAGGGGGCGGCTGAAAAACTGTTTTTT.